Each of the 25 T cell receptor beta chains below was sequenced from the same sample in a study of vaccination and CD4 T cells after COVID-19. Antigens for these TCRs are unknown. Stated treatment: roughly 11-day PBMC culture with coronavirus spike peptide pools or control peptides (ViraFEST assay). The Oncomine TCR Beta short-read assay sequenced DNA from cultured CD4+ T cells. One entry per CDR3 protein results from TCRdb running MiXCR on the PCR reads. Of over 15,000 distinct CDR3 sequences in the sample, approximately 54% were seen once. Sequencing was done on a sample of CD4+ T cells from blood, cultured in vitro. The receptors originated from a human donor who had recovered from COVID-19.

The V call is TRBV7-9, the J call TRBJ1-1, with a tentative D call TRBD1 (5 bases). The CDR3 has 13 amino acids. Germline loops: CDR1 SEHNR, CDR2 FQNEAQ (reference sequence). The V gene lost 5 bases and the J gene lost 8 bases, with 15 bases spanning the gap. For the CDR3, the DNA is TGTGCCAGCAGCCGGGACGTTGGCGGGGAAGCTTTCTTT. It encodes CASSRDVGGEAFF.

The V and J genes are TRBV20-1 and TRBJ1-1; possible D gene TRBD1, 6 bases. V dropped 3 bases and J dropped 3 bases, with 23 bases sitting between them. In germline, CDR1 is DFQATT, CDR2 SNEGSKA (reference sequence). This CDR3 region has 17 residues. Here the CDR3 DNA reads TGCAGTGCTAGTGCTTTTGGGGGGCTGGGCGGGGACACTGAAGCTTTCTTT. Amino acids: CSASAFGGLGGDTEAFF.

The V gene is TRBV20-1, the J gene TRBJ1-2; D is undetermined. Germline assignment: CDR1 DFQATT and CDR2 SNEGSKA (reference sequence). V was clipped by 3 bases and J by 0 bases, with 11 bases between them. This CDR3 spans 14 amino acids. The CDR3 is CSARETKSNYGYTF. The CDR3 region has the DNA TGCAGTGCTAGGGAGACGAAGTCTAACTATGGCTACACCTTC.

This chain links TRBV12-3 or TRBV12-4 with TRBJ2-7; the match to TRBD2 covers 11 bases. V trimming: 5 bases; J trimming: 2 bases; junction bases outside the gene matches: 5. The CDR3 runs 15 residues. CDR3 in DNA: TGTGCCAGCAGTCCACTAGCGGGAGTGGCCTACGAGCAGTACTTC. Translating gives CASSPLAGVAYEQYF.

The chain uses TRBV5-1 and TRBJ1-1, with 7 bases matching TRBD1. CDR1 and CDR2 (germline): SGHRS, YFSETQ. The CDR3 covers 14 residues. V gave up 3 bases and J gave up 5 bases; unmatched junction bases: 7. The CDR3 loop reads CASSSGQLLTEAFF. The CDR3 DNA follows: TGCGCCAGCAGCTCGGGACAGCTTCTGACTGAAGCTTTCTTT.

The CDR3 loop reads CASSFWGTSVETQYF. The CDR3 nucleotides are TGCGCCAGCAGCTTTTGGGGGACTAGCGTTGAGACCCAGTACTTC. The chain combines TRBV5-1 with TRBJ2-5, with 10 bases identical to TRBD2. The V gene end was trimmed by 2 bases and the J gene end by 5 bases; junction bases not matched to a gene: 6. The length of the CDR3 is 15 residues. The germline V gene encodes CDR1 SGHRS and CDR2 YFSETQ.

This clonotype was counted only a few times. The CDR3 loop is CASSAGYSNQPQHF. In nucleotides, the CDR3 is TGTGCCAGCAGTGCTGGCTATAGCAATCAGCCCCAGCATTTT. This chain links TRBV2 with TRBJ1-5; D gene ambiguous. Between the trimmed V and J ends, which lost 4 bases and 0 bases, there was a span of 7 bases. Germline lookup yields CDR1 SNHLY and CDR2 FYNNEI. The CDR3 runs 14 residues. Combining the CDR3 with reference TRBV2 and TRBJ1-5 gives the whole variable domain EPEVTQTPSHQVTQMGQEVILRCVPISNHLYFYWYRQILGQKVEFLVSFYNNEISEKSEIFDDQFSVERPDGSNFTLKIRSTKLEDSAMYFCASSAGYSNQPQHFGDGTRLSIL.

The chain is built from TRBV18 and TRBJ2-2, with D tentatively TRBD1 (6 bases). The V end lost 1 base, the J end lost 1 base, and 7 bases lay between the germline ends. The CDR3 consists of 15 residues. CDR1 and CDR2 (germline): KGHSH, LQKENI. The CDR3 region is CASSPLDRNTGELFF. The CDR3 region has the DNA TGTGCCAGCTCACCACTGGACAGGAACACCGGGGAGCTGTTTTTT.

The chain joins TRBV20-1 to TRBJ1-1; a possible D gene is TRBD1 (6 bases). Germline V gene sequence: CDR1 DFQATT, CDR2 SNEGSKA (reference sequence). The CDR3 is made up of 13 amino acids. The V end lost 7 bases, the J end lost 5 bases, and 17 bases lay between the germline ends. CDR3: CSGTSGAGTEAFF. CDR3 sequence (DNA): TGCAGTGGCACCTCAGGGGCTGGAACTGAAGCTTTCTTT.

This clonotype was seen a few times. The chain combines TRBV20-1 with TRBJ2-5, with 7 bases fitting TRBD2. Germline V gives CDR1 DFQATT, CDR2 SNEGSKA (reference sequence). The V and J ends lost 2 bases and 6 bases, in that order; junction bases with no gene match: 12. This CDR3 is 15 amino acids long. The CDR3 sequence: CSARFLGGNLKTQYF. As DNA, the CDR3 is TGCAGTGCTAGATTCCTCGGGGGGAATCTTAAGACCCAGTACTTC.

The J gene is TRBJ2-3, the V gene TRBV9; the D is unclear. CDR1 is SGDLS, CDR2 YYNGEE, per germline. CDR3 size: 17 residues. V lost 0 bases and J lost 3, with 17 bases in between. CDR3 in DNA: TGTGCCAGCAGCGTAGGATGGGGATTGGAAGGGACAGATACGCAGTATTTT. Amino acids: CASSVGWGLEGTDTQYF.

This sequence joins TRBV7-9 and TRBJ2-3; possibly TRBD2 for D (6 bases). CDR3 size: 15 residues. With 3 bases removed from V and 5 bases from J, the gap between germline ends came to 15 bases. In germline, CDR1 is SEHNR, CDR2 FQNEAQ (reference sequence). CDR3 amino acids: CASSFRDLGGDTQYF. CDR3 DNA: TGTGCCAGCAGCTTCCGGGACTTGGGGGGAGATACGCAGTATTTT.

The rearrangement uses TRBV20-1 and TRBJ2-7, with a possible D match to TRBD2 (5 bases). Germline CDR1 and CDR2: DFQATT and SNEGSKA (reference sequence). With 0 bases removed from V and 2 bases from J, the gap between germline ends came to 14 bases. There are 15 residues in the CDR3. This CDR3 reads CSARDPASNPYEQYF. For the CDR3, the DNA is TGCAGTGCTAGAGATCCGGCTAGCAATCCCTACGAGCAGTACTTC.

V is TRBV6-5 and J is TRBJ1-2; D is unclear. The V gene lost 4 bases and the J gene lost 2 bases, with 11 bases spanning the gap. This CDR3 region has 14 residues. The germline V gene encodes CDR1 MNHEY and CDR2 SVGAGI. The CDR3 sequence: CASSSYPGNYGYTF. CDR3 coding DNA: TGTGCCAGCAGTTCCTATCCGGGGAACTATGGCTACACCTTC.

The V gene is TRBV7-9, the J gene TRBJ1-5, with TRBD1 as a possible D gene (5 bases). The V gene's germline CDR1 is SEHNR and CDR2 FQNEAQ (reference sequence). Trimming took off 1 base at V and 7 bases at J, with 8 bases between the two ends. The CDR3 is 13 residues long. CDR3 sequence reads: CASSLERDQPQHF. The CDR3 nucleotides read TGTGCCAGCAGCTTAGAACGGGACCAGCCCCAGCATTTT.

The V call is TRBV6-2 or TRBV6-3, the J call TRBJ1-2, with D possibly being TRBD1 (6 bases). The CDR3 contains 13 residues. Germline values: CDR1 MNHEY, CDR2 SVGEGT. V lost 10 bases and J 5 bases, leaving 17 bases between the germline ends. The CDR3 spells CATRGDTLYGYTF. The DNA for the CDR3 is TGTGCCACCAGGGGTGATACCCTGTATGGCTACACCTTC.

V is TRBV19 and J is TRBJ1-6; D is possibly TRBD1 (5 bases). The V gene's germline CDR1 is LNHDA and CDR2 SQIVND (reference sequence). V was cut by 7 bases and J by 13 bases, with 17 bases left in between. The CDR3 sequence is 13 residues long. The DNA of the CDR3 is TGTGCCAGTACCCCCCCCGGGCGGGGGCCCCTCCACTTT. It codes for CASTPPGRGPLHF.

This chain joins TRBV28 and TRBJ1-6; TRBD1 matches 8 bases. The V gene end was trimmed by 5 bases and the J gene end by 4 bases; junction bases not matched to a gene: 7. Germline V gives CDR1 MDHEN, CDR2 SYDVKM. There are 16 residues in the CDR3. CDR3 nucleotides: TGTGCCAGCAGTCACAGGGACAGGCTTTATAATTCACCCCTCCACTTT. This gives the protein CASSHRDRLYNSPLHF. Supplemented by reference TRBV28 and TRBJ1-6, the full variable domain reads DVKVTQSSRYLVKRTGEKVFLECVQDMDHENMFWYRQDPGLGLRLIYFSYDVKMKEKGDIPEGYSVSREKKERFSLILESASTNQTSMYLCASSHRDRLYNSPLHFGNGTRLTVT.

The J gene is TRBJ2-2, the V gene TRBV20-1; the D gene is possibly TRBD2 (6 bases). CDR1 DFQATT and CDR2 SNEGSKA come from the germline V gene (reference sequence). Trimming removed 0 bases from V and 1 base from J, with 9 bases in between. The CDR3 has 15 amino acids. As DNA, the CDR3 is TGCAGTGCTAGAGATATAGCGGTGAACACCGGGGAGCTGTTTTTT. Protein: CSARDIAVNTGELFF.

The sample holds a few counts of this clonotype. The chain combines TRBV6-1 with TRBJ1-1, with 8 nucleotides matching TRBD1. J was trimmed by 4 bases and V by 7 bases; bases with no gene match: 5. Germline values: CDR1 MNHNS, CDR2 SASEGT. This CDR3 has 13 residues. CDR3 nucleotides: TGTGCCAGCATCCCTACAGGGGGCACTGAAGCTTTCTTT. Amino acids: CASIPTGGTEAFF.

The chain joins TRBV28 to TRBJ1-2, with D perhaps TRBD1 (5 bases). Germline-derived CDR1 and CDR2 are MDHEN and SYDVKM. The CDR3 contains 13 residues. V was cut by 7 bases and J by 2 bases, with 11 bases left in between. The CDR3 sequence is CASTLDKNYGYTF. CDR3 bases: TGTGCCAGCACCTTGGACAAGAACTATGGCTACACCTTC.

J is TRBJ1-2 and V is TRBV6-1; D might be TRBD1 (6 bases). Trimming took off 6 bases at V and 3 bases at J, with 17 bases between the two ends. Germline CDR1 is MNHNS and CDR2 is SASEGT. CDR3 length: 15 residues. The CDR3 protein is CASSAMGTWDYGYTF. The CDR3 DNA reads TGTGCCAGCAGCGCCATGGGGACATGGGACTATGGCTACACCTTC.

In this sample, this clonotype turned up a few times. The V and J genes are TRBV12-3 or TRBV12-4 and TRBJ2-2; 11 nucleotides align to TRBD1. The CDR3 loop spans 15 amino acids. V was clipped by 5 bases and J by 8 bases; unmatched bases: 7. CDR3 in amino acids: CASSGQGANKGELFF. The CDR3 DNA reads TGTGCCAGCAGTGGACAGGGGGCAAATAAGGGGGAGCTGTTTTTT.

The chain recombines TRBV7-2 with TRBJ1-1; D gene ambiguous. CDR3 length: 11 amino acids. V was clipped by 6 bases and J by 8 bases, with 10 bases between them. Germline CDR1 reads SGHTA; CDR2 reads FQGNSA. CDR3 residues: CASRSSVEAFF. For the CDR3, the DNA is TGTGCCAGCAGATCCTCTGTCGAAGCTTTCTTT.

V usage is TRBV12-3 or TRBV12-4 and J usage is TRBJ2-5; TRBD1 matches at 11 bases. Trimming took 6 bases from V and 8 from J; bases not matched to a gene: 5. The CDR3 contains 13 residues. The CDR3 coding sequence is TGTGCCAGCAGGGGGACAGGGGGAGGAACCCAGTACTTC. It codes for CASRGTGGGTQYF.